The 6 T cell receptor beta chains given below trace back to one sample, sequenced in a study of T cell responses to AZD1222 COVID-19 vaccine. Generated by immunoSEQ multiplex PCR, the TCRdb table keeps only in-frame clones and is missing some. The sample lists 150,000 to 200,000 clones; about 92% were seen once. Sequencing used peripheral blood, obtained 28 days after the second AZD1222 dose. The receptors stem from an adult who received the AZD1222 COVID-19 vaccine.

The chain couples TRBV29-1 to TRBJ2-5; D remains ambiguous. V was pared by 5 bases and J by 5 bases, with 9 bases between. Germline CDR1 reads SQVTM; CDR2 reads ANQGSEA. CDR3 size: 11 residues. The CDR3 sequence: CSVRVGETQYF. The CDR3 nucleotides are TGCAGCGTTCGGGTGGGGGAGACCCAGTACTTC.

V is TRBV19 and J is TRBJ2-7; no clear D gene. Germline loops: CDR1 LNHDA, CDR2 SQIVND (reference sequence). The CDR3 has 13 residues. The V end lost 1 base, the J end lost 12 bases, and 16 bases lay between the germline ends. CDR3 in amino acids: CASSIGMAEKRYF. In DNA form, the CDR3 reads TGTGCCAGTAGTATAGGTATGGCGGAGAAGCGGTACTTC.

The rearrangement uses TRBV5-6 and TRBJ1-2; D is perhaps TRBD1 (6 bases). Germline V gene lookup returns CDR1 SGHDT and CDR2 YYEEEE. V was cut by 4 bases and J by 5 bases, with 15 bases left in between. The CDR3 is 14 amino acids. CDR3 bases: TGTGCCAGCAGCGAACAGGGAGAGGGATATGGCTACACCTTC. The encoded protein is CASSEQGEGYGYTF.

The V and J genes are TRBV7-8 and TRBJ1-6; 7 positions agree with TRBD1. The V and J ends lost 5 bases and 6 bases, in that order; junction bases with no gene match: 10. In germline, CDR1 is SGHVS, CDR2 FQNEAQ. This CDR3 region has 16 residues. For the CDR3, the DNA is TGTGCCAGCAGCGCAGGGAAGGACAGGATTAATTCACCCCTCCACTTT. Encoded protein: CASSAGKDRINSPLHF. The full variable domain, rest sourced from reference TRBV7-8 and TRBJ1-6, is GAGVSQSPRYKVAKRGQDVALRCDPISGHVSLFWYQQALGQGPEFLTYFQNEAQLDKSGLPSDRFFAERPEGSVSTLKIQRTQQEDSAVYLCASSAGKDRINSPLHFGNGTRLTVT.

This chain links TRBV3-1 (or the pseudogene TRBV3-2) with TRBJ2-7, with 12 bases matching TRBD2. The CDR3 runs 16 residues. The V gene end was trimmed by 3 bases and the J gene end by 2 bases; junction bases not matched to a gene: 5. Germline V CDR1 and CDR2: LGHDT, YNNKEL (reference sequence). CDR3 protein: CASSQSLAGGAYEQYF. CDR3 in DNA: TGTGCCAGCAGCCAGTCTCTAGCGGGGGGGGCCTACGAGCAGTACTTC.

This chain uses TRBV18 with TRBJ2-2; the match to TRBD2 covers 8 bases. The CDR3 covers 15 residues. The V gene's germline CDR1 is KGHSH and CDR2 LQKENI. J lost 1 base, V lost 5 bases, and 3 bases had no gene match. Here the CDR3 DNA reads TGTGCCAGCTCATCTACTAGCGGGAACACCGGGGAGCTGTTTTTT. This sequence encodes CASSSTSGNTGELFF.